Following are 21 T cell receptor beta chains from one sample sequenced in a study of blood T cells in healthy people across ages. Sample-barcoded 5' priming and a J-beta primer mix drove a second PCR of roughly 6 to 12 cycles. TCRdb used MiXCR to reprocess the 5' RACE reads, holding one entry per CDR3 protein. The sample consists of around 1,500,000 distinct CDR3 sequences, 42% of them appearing once. Sequencing was carried out using blood. The receptors shown here come from a young woman in good health.

The chain employs TRBV6-1 and TRBJ2-1, with D tentatively TRBD1 or TRBD2 (8 bases each). Germline V gives CDR1 MNHNS, CDR2 SASEGT. The CDR3 spans 17 residues. V lost 1 base, J lost 5 bases, and 18 bases lay in between. The CDR3 DNA follows: TGTGCCAGCAGTGAAGGCTACAGGGGGACTAGACACAATGAGCAGTTCTTC. Residues: CASSEGYRGTRHNEQFF.

The chain has TRBV29-1 and TRBJ2-5; the match to TRBD1 covers 8 bases. Germline lookup yields CDR1 SQVTM and CDR2 ANQGSEA. Unmatched junction bases numbered 8, after V lost 7 bases and J lost 7 bases. The CDR3 is made up of 12 amino acids. The CDR3 spells CSGYRGDGTQYF. The DNA for the CDR3 is TGCAGCGGTTACAGGGGGGATGGGACCCAGTACTTC.

This clonotype was observed a handful of times. The V gene is TRBV12-3 or TRBV12-4, the J gene TRBJ2-1, with 8 bases fitting TRBD2. V shed 7 bases, J shed 4 bases, and the junction held 6 bases outside the gene matches. The CDR3 extends over 14 amino acids. CDR3 DNA sequence: TGTGCCAGCACGGGAGGGACATTTTACAATGAGCAGTTCTTC. It specifies CASTGGTFYNEQFF.

The rearrangement links TRBV6-1 to TRBJ2-1; 9 nucleotides match TRBD1. The CDR3 totals 15 residues. J lost 6 bases, V lost 5 bases, and 8 bases had no gene match. Germline CDR1 is MNHNS and CDR2 is SASEGT. CDR3 protein: CASSRRTGEGNEQFF. In DNA, the CDR3 is TGTGCCAGCAGTAGACGGACAGGGGAGGGCAATGAGCAGTTCTTC.

This clonotype has more than one count but fewer than ten. J is TRBJ2-7 and V is TRBV11-2; D unclear. CDR3 length: 15 amino acids. The V end was cut by 5 bases, the J end by 1 base, with 15 bases between. Germline values: CDR1 SGHAT, CDR2 FQNNGV. CDR3 sequence: CASSIFPGRSYEQYF. CDR3 nucleotides: TGTGCCAGCAGCATCTTCCCGGGCAGATCCTACGAGCAGTACTTC.

This chain links TRBV5-1 with TRBJ2-3; 15 positions agree with TRBD2. The CDR3 consists of 17 residues. Germline V lookup: CDR1 SGHRS, CDR2 YFSETQ. The junction had 9 bases not matched to a gene; V was cut back by 4 bases and J by 6 bases. The CDR3 loop reads CASSLYRTSGGGDTQYF. Here the CDR3 DNA reads TGCGCCAGCAGCCTGTACCGGACTAGCGGGGGGGGCGATACGCAGTATTTT.

This chain connects TRBV6-5 to TRBJ2-1, with D hard to call. This CDR3 comprises 14 residues. Trimming stripped 8 bases from V and 6 bases from J, with 17 bases between. Per germline, CDR1 MNHEY and CDR2 SVGAGI. The CDR3 loop reads CASGTGGVPNEQFF. DNA of the CDR3: TGTGCCAGCGGTACCGGTGGGGTCCCCAATGAGCAGTTCTTC.

Only a few counts were recorded for this clonotype. J is TRBJ1-2 and V is TRBV27; D is perhaps TRBD1 (5 bases). Between the trimmed V and J ends, which lost 5 bases and 0 bases, there was a span of 13 bases. Germline V gene lookup returns CDR1 MNHEY and CDR2 SMNVEV (reference sequence). The length of the CDR3 is 15 residues. DNA for the CDR3: TGTGCCAGCAGTCTCCGGGACCCCTCTAACTATGGCTACACCTTC. Residues: CASSLRDPSNYGYTF.

The CDR3 DNA is TGTGCCAGCAGCCAAAGACAGAGTAGTATTGGCTACACCTTC. Amino acid sequence: CASSQRQSSIGYTF. The V call is TRBV9, the J call TRBJ1-2, with D possibly matching TRBD1 (5 bases). The CDR3 runs 14 residues. The V gene lost 4 bases and the J gene lost 7 bases, with 17 bases spanning the gap. Germline CDR1 and CDR2: SGDLS and YYNGEE.

The table lists this clonotype with a few counts. The J gene is TRBJ2-5, the V gene TRBV5-1; D is unresolved. The germline V gene has CDR1 SGHRS and CDR2 YFSETQ. The CDR3 runs to 14 residues. The germline V and J ends were trimmed by 4 bases and 5 bases, with 15 bases remaining between them. In nucleotides, the CDR3 is TGCGCCAGCAGCCTGAATACACTTCTTGAGACCCAGTACTTC. Translating gives CASSLNTLLETQYF.

The V and J genes are TRBV3-1 and TRBJ2-7; 8 bases line up with TRBD2. V was clipped by 0 bases and J by 5 bases; unmatched bases: 12. The CDR3 spans 17 residues. CDR1 and CDR2 (germline): LGHDT, YNNKEL (reference sequence). The CDR3, as DNA: TGTGCCAGCAGCCAAGATCCAAGCGGGAGTGGATCCGACGAGCAGTACTTC. Protein sequence: CASSQDPSGSGSDEQYF.

The chain couples TRBV5-1 to TRBJ2-5; tentatively, D is TRBD1 (6 bases). The CDR3 runs 13 residues. Germline V lookup: CDR1 SGHRS, CDR2 YFSETQ. Trimming left V 3 bases short and J 11 bases short, with 17 bases between. The CDR3 is CASSSGVHNEQYF. Here the CDR3 DNA reads TGCGCCAGCAGCTCAGGGGTACACAATGAGCAGTACTTC.

The chain has TRBV4-1 and TRBJ1-6, with 9 bases aligning to TRBD1. V lost 4 bases and J lost 7; bases outside the gene matches: 5. The germline V gene encodes CDR1 MGHRA and CDR2 YSYEKL. The length of the CDR3 is 15 residues. CDR3 in amino acids: CASSPGTGINSPLHF. The CDR3 nucleotides are TGCGCCAGCAGCCCCGGGACAGGGATCAATTCACCCCTCCACTTT.

The rearrangement joins TRBV3-1 to TRBJ2-5; TRBD2 matches 9 bases. The end of the DNA aligns better with TRBJ2-7, so the J call may be wrong. Germline loops: CDR1 LGHDT, CDR2 YNNKEL (reference sequence). This CDR3 is built from 18 residues. DNA for the CDR3: TGTGCCAGCAGCCAAGATGCTTCGGGACGAGCGGGAGGCTACGAGCAGTACTTC. It is translated as CASSQDASGRAGGYEQYF.

This clonotype appeared once. V usage is TRBV3-1 and J usage is TRBJ1-6; D is perhaps TRBD1 (5 bases). Trimming removed 7 bases at V and 7 bases at J, with 20 bases between. CDR3 length equals 16 residues. Germline CDR1 LGHDT, CDR2 YNNKEL (reference sequence). The CDR3 region has the DNA TGTGCCAGCAACCAGATTTTGGGGACTCAAAATTCACCCCTCCACTTT. This gives the protein CASNQILGTQNSPLHF. The full variable domain, in which reference TRBV3-1 and TRBJ1-6 provide the parts outside the CDR3, is DTAVSQTPKYLVTQMGNDKSIKCEQNLGHDTMYWYKQDSKKFLKIMFSYNNKELIINETVPNRFSPKSPDKAHLNLHINSLELGDSAVYFCASNQILGTQNSPLHFGNGTRLTVT.

The chain combines TRBV10-3 with TRBJ2-2; 9 bases agree with TRBD1. This CDR3 is built from 15 residues. With V trimmed by 10 bases and J by 5 bases, 11 bases remained unmatched. Germline-derived CDR1 and CDR2 are ENHRY and SYGVKD. CDR3 amino acids: CATLGGTGMTGELFF. The CDR3 coding sequence is TGTGCCACCCTAGGGGGGACAGGGATGACCGGGGAGCTGTTTTTT.

V is TRBV6-4 and J is TRBJ2-1; weak D call: TRBD2 (6 bases). The CDR3 consists of 13 residues. Germline V lookup: CDR1 MRHNA, CDR2 SNTAGT. The V end was cut by 3 bases, the J end by 5 bases, with 8 bases between. In DNA form, the CDR3 reads TGTGCCAGCAGTGAAACTAGCAACAATGAGCAGTTCTTC. Its protein is CASSETSNNEQFF.

CDR3 loop: CASSGQNRGTGELFF. In DNA form, the CDR3 reads TGCGCCAGCAGTGGCCAAAACAGGGGAACCGGGGAGCTGTTTTTT. The chain employs TRBV10-1 and TRBJ2-2; 7 bases are a match to TRBD1. Germline V lookup: CDR1 WNHNN, CDR2 SYGVQD (reference sequence). Germline trimming cut 4 bases from V and 5 bases from J; bases unmatched to any gene: 7. The CDR3 sequence is 15 residues long.

The V gene is TRBV12-5, the J gene TRBJ1-4; 7 bases line up with TRBD1. The CDR3 runs 16 residues. V gave up 4 bases and J gave up 7 bases; unmatched junction bases: 12. The germline CDR1 and CDR2 sequences are LGHNT and FRNRAP. The CDR3 DNA is TGTGCTAGTGGTTCCTATCGACAGGGCGGAGGTGAAAAACTGTTTTTT. Its translation: CASGSYRQGGGEKLFF.

The V call is TRBV5-1, the J call TRBJ2-5; 9 bases align to TRBD2. V shed 4 bases, J shed 4 bases, and the junction held 5 bases outside the gene matches. Germline V gene data show CDR1 as SGHRS and CDR2 as YFSETQ. There are 14 residues in the CDR3. The CDR3 sequence is CASSNSGGPETQYF. Here the CDR3 DNA reads TGCGCCAGCAGCAATAGCGGGGGCCCAGAGACCCAGTACTTC.

This chain connects TRBV7-9 to TRBJ2-1; D is ambiguous. Germline CDR1 reads SEHNR; CDR2 reads FQNEAQ (reference sequence). The CDR3 consists of 11 residues. Trimming left V 4 bases short and J 12 bases short, with 10 bases between. CDR3 DNA: TGTGCCAGCAGCTCAACCAGAGGGCAGTTCTTC. Amino acid sequence: CASSSTRGQFF. Combining the CDR3 with reference TRBV7-9 and TRBJ2-1 gives the whole variable domain DTGVSQNPRHKITKRGQNVTFRCDPISEHNRLYWYRQTLGQGPEFLTYFQNEAQLEKSRLLSDRFSAERPKGSFSTLEIQRTEQGDSAMYLCASSSTRGQFFGPGTRLTVL.